The present T cell receptor (beta chain) was sequenced within a study of cytomegalovirus exposure and HLA in healthy donors. Study conclusions and caveats: By HLA locus, TCR association rates varied in a later analysis, with DRB1 showing the most and HLA-C the fewest. Researchers catalogued roughly 170 TCR beta chains as cytomegalovirus-associated. Across all donors, roughly uniform sequencing depth was an assumption of the presence/absence analyses.

Remarks on this clone: The antigen is undetermined.

The PCR employed 60 Vbeta primers together with 13 Jbeta primers. TCRdb keeps only in-frame clones here, not all; method: immunoSEQ multiplex PCR. Here the sample spans about 120,000 clones, more than 55% being singletons. This clonotype was sampled from a man younger than 35 in good health and CMV-seronegative. Material: PBMCs.

CDR3 sequence: CASSSAPGLAVPNEQFF. DNA of the CDR3: TGCGCCAGCAGCTCGGCTCCGGGACTAGCGGTTCCCAATGAGCAGTTCTTC. J is TRBJ2-1 and V is TRBV5-1; TRBD2 aligns across 11 bases. Germline-derived CDR1 and CDR2 are SGHRS and YFSETQ. CDR3 length: 17 residues. The V segment lost 3 bases and the J segment 6 bases; nucleotides outside the gene matches: 11.